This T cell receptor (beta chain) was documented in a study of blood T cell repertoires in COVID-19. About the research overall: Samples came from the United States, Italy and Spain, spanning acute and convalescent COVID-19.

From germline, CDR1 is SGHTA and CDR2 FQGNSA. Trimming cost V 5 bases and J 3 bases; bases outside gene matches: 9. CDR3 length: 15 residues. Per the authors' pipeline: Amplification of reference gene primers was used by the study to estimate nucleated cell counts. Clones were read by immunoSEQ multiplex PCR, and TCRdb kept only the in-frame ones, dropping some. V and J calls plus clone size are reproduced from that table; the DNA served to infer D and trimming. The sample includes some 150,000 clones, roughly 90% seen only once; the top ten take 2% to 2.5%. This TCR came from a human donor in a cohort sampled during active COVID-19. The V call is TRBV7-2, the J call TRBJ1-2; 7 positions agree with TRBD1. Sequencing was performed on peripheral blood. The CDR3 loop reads CASSPTGMRDYGYTF. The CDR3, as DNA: TGTGCCAGCAGCCCGACAGGGATGAGGGACTATGGCTACACCTTC.